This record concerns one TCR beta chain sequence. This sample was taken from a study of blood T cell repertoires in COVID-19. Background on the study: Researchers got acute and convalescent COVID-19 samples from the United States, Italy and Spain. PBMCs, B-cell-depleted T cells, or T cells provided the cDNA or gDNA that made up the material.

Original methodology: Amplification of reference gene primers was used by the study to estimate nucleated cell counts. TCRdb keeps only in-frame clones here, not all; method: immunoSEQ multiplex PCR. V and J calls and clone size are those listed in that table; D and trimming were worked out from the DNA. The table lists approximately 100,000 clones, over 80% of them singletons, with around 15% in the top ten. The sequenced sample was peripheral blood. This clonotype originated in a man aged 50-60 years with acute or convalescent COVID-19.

The CDR3 nucleotides read TGTGCCAGCAGCCAAGATTCGGGACAGAGGATATATTTT. It yields the protein CASSQDSGQRIYF. V usage is TRBV4-2 and J usage is TRBJ1-3; 7 bases fit TRBD1. The length of the CDR3 is 13 residues. The germline CDR1 and CDR2 sequences are LGHNA and YNFKEQ. J gave up 13 bases and V 0 bases, and 6 bases lay outside the gene matches.